A selection of T cell receptor beta chains follows, all from one sample in a study of blood T cell repertoires in COVID-19. The repertoire was sequenced with immunoSEQ multiplex PCR; TCRdb's copy has only in-frame clones and lacks some. The sample shows some 80,000 clones, about four fifths of them seen only once. Sequencing used peripheral blood. These receptors were taken from a human donor in a cohort sampled during active COVID-19. The CDR3 runs from the conserved cysteine through the conserved F or W. The order of the fields is V gene, D gene, clone size, J gene, CDR3 DNA, CDR3 protein. D genes are given only for firm matches. A clone size is listed for some rows: how often the clone was seen (once, few, many), or a class if it is expanded.

V gene: TRBV24-1
D gene: TRBD1
clone size: NA
J gene: TRBJ1-2
CDR3 DNA: TGTGCCACCAGTGACCGTCCCGGGACAGGGTACTATGGCTACACCTTC
CDR3 protein: CATSDRPGTGYYGYTF

V gene: TRBV15
D gene: TRBD2
clone size: many
J gene: TRBJ2-5
CDR3 DNA: TGTGCCACCAGCAGGATTCCTAGCGGGAGCCGAGAGACCCAGTACTTC
CDR3 protein: CATSRIPSGSRETQYF

V gene: TRBV28
D gene: NA
clone size: NA
J gene: TRBJ1-5
CDR3 DNA: TGTGCCAGCAGTTTATTCCGACAGGACCCCAGGTGGCCCCAGCATTTT
CDR3 protein: CASSLFRQDPRWPQHF

V gene: TRBV5-1
D gene: NA
clone size: NA
J gene: TRBJ2-5
CDR3 DNA: TGCGCCAGCAGCCCGGGTTTTGGGGCGATCCAAGAGACCCAGTACTTC
CDR3 protein: CASSPGFGAIQETQYF

V gene: TRBV11-2
D gene: NA
clone size: few
J gene: TRBJ1-2
CDR3 DNA: TGTGCCAGCAGCTTAACAGCTTACTATGGCTACACCTTC
CDR3 protein: CASSLTAYYGYTF

V gene: TRBV2
D gene: NA
clone size: NA
J gene: TRBJ2-1
CDR3 DNA: TGTGCCAGCAGTGAAATCGGGCAGGGCAATGAGCAGTTCTTC
CDR3 protein: CASSEIGQGNEQFF

V gene: TRBV7-2
D gene: TRBD2
clone size: NA
J gene: TRBJ2-3
CDR3 DNA: TGTGCCAGCAGCTTAAACCCATCGGGGGGGCCGAATACGCAGTATTTT
CDR3 protein: CASSLNPSGGPNTQYF

V gene: TRBV7-8
D gene: TRBD1
clone size: NA
J gene: TRBJ1-1
CDR3 DNA: TGTGCCAGCAGCTTAAACAGGGGATCTTTAGGTGAAGCTTTCTTT
CDR3 protein: CASSLNRGSLGEAFF

V gene: TRBV6-4
D gene: NA
clone size: NA
J gene: TRBJ1-2
CDR3 DNA: TGTGCCAGCTACGGGGGTGTGTATGGCTACACCTTC
CDR3 protein: CASYGGVYGYTF

V gene: TRBV3-1/TRBV3-2
D gene: NA
clone size: NA
J gene: TRBJ1-4
CDR3 DNA: TGTGCCAGCAGCCCGAGGGACGGACAGAATGAAAAACTGTTTTTT
CDR3 protein: CASSPRDGQNEKLFF

V gene: TRBV30
D gene: NA
clone size: NA
J gene: TRBJ2-7
CDR3 DNA: TGTGCCTGGGGTAATACAGGCCTAGGGTCCTACGAGCAGTACTTC
CDR3 protein: CAWGNTGLGSYEQYF

V gene: TRBV7-9
D gene: NA
clone size: NA
J gene: TRBJ1-3
CDR3 DNA: TGTGCCAGCCCTGAGGGGGCTGGAAACACCATATATTTT
CDR3 protein: CASPEGAGNTIYF

V gene: TRBV11-3
D gene: TRBD1
clone size: few
J gene: TRBJ1-6
CDR3 DNA: TGTGCCAGCAGCTTGGACAGGGTGGATTCACCCCTCCACTTT
CDR3 protein: CASSLDRVDSPLHF

V gene: TRBV29-1
D gene: TRBD2
clone size: NA
J gene: TRBJ2-7
CDR3 DNA: TGCAGCGTCTTGGGGGGGGACTCCTACGAGCAGTACTTC
CDR3 protein: CSVLGGDSYEQYF

V gene: TRBV28
D gene: NA
clone size: NA
J gene: TRBJ1-1
CDR3 DNA: TGTGCCAGCATGGCATCTGCTGAAGCTTTCTTT
CDR3 protein: CASMASAEAFF

V gene: TRBV5-5
D gene: NA
clone size: few
J gene: TRBJ1-6
CDR3 DNA: TGTGCCAGCAGCCAGAGCTTGTCAGGGTCCCTCCTCCACTTT
CDR3 protein: CASSQSLSGSLLHF

V gene: TRBV11-2
D gene: NA
clone size: NA
J gene: TRBJ2-5
CDR3 DNA: TGTGCCAGCAGCCGAGCGAGCCAGGGAACGGAGACCCAGTACTTC
CDR3 protein: CASSRASQGTETQYF

V gene: TRBV9
D gene: TRBD2
clone size: NA
J gene: TRBJ2-1
CDR3 DNA: TGTGCCAGCAGCGTAGAGGGGAGGGGGACTAGCGGGTACAATGAGCAGTTCTTC
CDR3 protein: CASSVEGRGTSGYNEQFF

V gene: TRBV2
D gene: TRBD1
clone size: NA
J gene: TRBJ1-5
CDR3 DNA: TGTGCCAGCAGTGGACAGGGAGTTCAGCCCCAGCATTTT
CDR3 protein: CASSGQGVQPQHF

V gene: TRBV7-9
D gene: NA
clone size: NA
J gene: TRBJ1-2
CDR3 DNA: TGTGCCAGCAGCCCGGCGGAAGGGGTTAATGGCTACACCTTC
CDR3 protein: CASSPAEGVNGYTF

V gene: TRBV5-6
D gene: NA
clone size: NA
J gene: TRBJ2-1
CDR3 DNA: TGTGCCAGCAGCGGCTGGTTGCCCCTTTACAATGAGCAGTTCTTC
CDR3 protein: CASSGWLPLYNEQFF

V gene: TRBV30
D gene: NA
clone size: many
J gene: TRBJ1-2
CDR3 DNA: TGTGCCCGGGGGGCCGGGACGCAAATCTATGGCTACACCTTC
CDR3 protein: CARGAGTQIYGYTF

V gene: TRBV12-5
D gene: TRBD1
clone size: NA
J gene: TRBJ1-5
CDR3 DNA: TGTGCTAGTGGTTTGCGGGACAGGGCTCATCAGCCCCAGCATTTT
CDR3 protein: CASGLRDRAHQPQHF

V gene: TRBV6-6
D gene: NA
clone size: once
J gene: TRBJ2-3
CDR3 DNA: TGTGCCAGCAGTTACCCAGCAGGGACTAGCACAGATACGCAGTATTTT
CDR3 protein: CASSYPAGTSTDTQYF

V gene: TRBV27
D gene: NA
clone size: NA
J gene: TRBJ2-3
CDR3 DNA: TGTGCCAGCAGTTTGGAACTAGCCACAGATACGCAGTATTTT
CDR3 protein: CASSLELATDTQYF

V gene: TRBV6-5
D gene: NA
clone size: NA
J gene: TRBJ1-3
CDR3 DNA: TGTGCCACTATTCCGGCGGCTTCTGGAAACACCATATATTTT
CDR3 protein: CATIPAASGNTIYF

V gene: TRBV5-1
D gene: TRBD1
clone size: NA
J gene: TRBJ1-3
CDR3 DNA: TGCGCCAGCAGCTTGGGACAGGGGGCGTTTGGAAACACCATATATTTT
CDR3 protein: CASSLGQGAFGNTIYF

V gene: TRBV18
D gene: TRBD2
clone size: NA
J gene: TRBJ2-1
CDR3 DNA: TGTGCCAGCTCACCCGGGGGGACTAGCGGGTACAATGAGCAGTTCTTC
CDR3 protein: CASSPGGTSGYNEQFF

V gene: TRBV28
D gene: TRBD1
clone size: few
J gene: TRBJ1-4
CDR3 DNA: TGTGCCAGCAGCCGACAGGGTGGGGATGAAAAACTGTTTTTT
CDR3 protein: CASSRQGGDEKLFF

V gene: TRBV6-5
D gene: TRBD2
clone size: few
J gene: TRBJ2-1
CDR3 DNA: TGTGCCGGCACCCCCGGGACTAGCGGGGGGAATGAGCAGTTCTTC
CDR3 protein: CAGTPGTSGGNEQFF

V gene: TRBV28
D gene: NA
clone size: NA
J gene: TRBJ2-5
CDR3 DNA: TGTGCCAGCAGCTACCAAGAGACCCAGTACTTC
CDR3 protein: CASSYQETQYF

V gene: TRBV29-1
D gene: TRBD1
clone size: NA
J gene: TRBJ2-7
CDR3 DNA: TGCAGCGGGGGGGACAGGGCGTGGGACGAGCAGTACTTC
CDR3 protein: CSGGDRAWDEQYF

V gene: TRBV28
D gene: NA
clone size: NA
J gene: TRBJ1-2
CDR3 DNA: TGTGCCAGCAGTTTATTAGATGAGGGAGCTAACTATGGCTACACCTTC
CDR3 protein: CASSLLDEGANYGYTF

V gene: TRBV7-9
D gene: NA
clone size: NA
J gene: TRBJ1-4
CDR3 DNA: TGTGCCAGCAGCTTTAGTCTTGAAAAACTGTTTTTT
CDR3 protein: CASSFSLEKLFF

V gene: TRBV11-2
D gene: TRBD2
clone size: NA
J gene: TRBJ2-3
CDR3 DNA: TGTGCCAGCAGCTTAGATCCGGGGGGAACCTGGGGCACAGATACGCAGTATTTT
CDR3 protein: CASSLDPGGTWGTDTQYF

V gene: TRBV27
D gene: NA
clone size: NA
J gene: TRBJ2-7
CDR3 DNA: TGTGCCAGCAGTTTACTAGGGGTAGACTACGAGCAGTACTTC
CDR3 protein: CASSLLGVDYEQYF

V gene: TRBV3-1/TRBV3-2
D gene: NA
clone size: NA
J gene: TRBJ2-7
CDR3 DNA: TGTGCCAGCAGCCGATTAGATGAGCAGTACTTC
CDR3 protein: CASSRLDEQYF

V gene: TRBV6-5
D gene: NA
clone size: NA
J gene: TRBJ2-1
CDR3 DNA: TGTGCCAGCAGTTACTACGAGGTAGCGAATTACAATGAGCAGTTCTTC
CDR3 protein: CASSYYEVANYNEQFF

V gene: TRBV11-2
D gene: NA
clone size: NA
J gene: TRBJ2-6
CDR3 DNA: TGTGCCAGCAGCTTTACAGGGCCTGGGGCCAACGTCCTGACTTTC
CDR3 protein: CASSFTGPGANVLTF

V gene: TRBV28
D gene: NA
clone size: many
J gene: TRBJ1-4
CDR3 DNA: TGTGCCAGCAGTTTGGAGGTTGAAAAACTGTTTTTT
CDR3 protein: CASSLEVEKLFF

V gene: TRBV5-5
D gene: TRBD2
clone size: NA
J gene: TRBJ2-2
CDR3 DNA: TGTGCCAGCAGCGCGGGGGACCTAGAGGCCGGGGAGCTGTTTTTT
CDR3 protein: CASSAGDLEAGELFF

V gene: TRBV24-1
D gene: NA
clone size: NA
J gene: TRBJ2-2
CDR3 DNA: TGTGCCACCAGTGATTACAGGGTTCCCACCGGGGAGCTGTTTTTT
CDR3 protein: CATSDYRVPTGELFF

V gene: TRBV4-1
D gene: NA
clone size: NA
J gene: TRBJ1-1
CDR3 DNA: TGCGCCAGCAGCCAGTTGGACGGGAGAGAAGCTTTCTTT
CDR3 protein: CASSQLDGREAFF

V gene: TRBV5-6
D gene: NA
clone size: NA
J gene: TRBJ1-1
CDR3 DNA: TGTGCCAGCAGGCGGGACGGTGAAGCTTTCTTT
CDR3 protein: CASRRDGEAFF

V gene: TRBV27
D gene: NA
clone size: NA
J gene: TRBJ2-3
CDR3 DNA: TGTGCCTGCGGACTGCAGACTAGCACAGATACGCAGTATTTT
CDR3 protein: CACGLQTSTDTQYF

V gene: TRBV28
D gene: NA
clone size: once
J gene: TRBJ2-1
CDR3 DNA: TGTGCCAGCAGTCGGAGGGGCCTCCCGACCTACAATGAGCAGTTCTTC
CDR3 protein: CASSRRGLPTYNEQFF

V gene: TRBV5-5
D gene: NA
clone size: few
J gene: TRBJ1-6
CDR3 DNA: TGTGCCAGCAGCATTGGGCCGGGGGATTCACCCCTCCACTTT
CDR3 protein: CASSIGPGDSPLHF

V gene: TRBV7-9
D gene: TRBD2
clone size: NA
J gene: TRBJ2-1
CDR3 DNA: TGTGCCAGCAGCTCCTCCAAGCGGGAGATGTACTACAATGAGCAGTTCTTC
CDR3 protein: CASSSSKREMYYNEQFF

V gene: TRBV4-3
D gene: NA
clone size: NA
J gene: TRBJ1-6
CDR3 DNA: TGCGCCAGCAGCCAAGAGTTGGCGACAGTCTACCCACCCCTCCACTTT
CDR3 protein: CASSQELATVYPPLHF

V gene: TRBV19
D gene: TRBD1
clone size: NA
J gene: TRBJ1-5
CDR3 DNA: TGTGCCAGTAGTATTGACAGGGGAGTAAGTCAGCCCCAGCATTTT
CDR3 protein: CASSIDRGVSQPQHF

V gene: TRBV19
D gene: NA
clone size: few
J gene: TRBJ1-1
CDR3 DNA: TGTGCCAGTAGTATGGAGGGGAACACTGAAGCTTTCTTT
CDR3 protein: CASSMEGNTEAFF

V gene: TRBV5-1
D gene: TRBD1
clone size: NA
J gene: TRBJ2-6
CDR3 DNA: TGCGCCAGCAGCTTGCAGGGGGACACTGTCTCTGGGGCCAACGTCCTGACTTTC
CDR3 protein: CASSLQGDTVSGANVLTF

V gene: TRBV11-2
D gene: NA
clone size: NA
J gene: TRBJ1-1
CDR3 DNA: TGTGCCAGCAGCTTAAAATCGTACACTGAAGCTTTCTTT
CDR3 protein: CASSLKSYTEAFF

V gene: TRBV5-6
D gene: NA
clone size: NA
J gene: TRBJ2-5
CDR3 DNA: TGTGCCAGCAGCTTTAGGGTAACTAGCCGGTCGGAGACCCAGTACTTC
CDR3 protein: CASSFRVTSRSETQYF

V gene: TRBV12-5
D gene: TRBD1
clone size: NA
J gene: TRBJ2-3
CDR3 DNA: TGTGCTAGTTACTCCGGGACAGCTAGCACAGATACGCAGTATTTT
CDR3 protein: CASYSGTASTDTQYF

V gene: TRBV19
D gene: TRBD1
clone size: once
J gene: TRBJ1-1
CDR3 DNA: TGTGCCAGTAGTGTACCGGGACAGGGGGCGCGCACTGAAGCTTTCTTT
CDR3 protein: CASSVPGQGARTEAFF

V gene: TRBV30
D gene: TRBD1
clone size: NA
J gene: TRBJ1-5
CDR3 DNA: TGTGCCTGGAGTCAGGGGACAGGGAATCAGCCCCAGCATTTT
CDR3 protein: CAWSQGTGNQPQHF